This TCR beta chain was profiled in a study of blood T cell repertoires in COVID-19. Germline V gene lookup returns CDR1 SGHAT and CDR2 FQNNGV. The V gene end was trimmed by 6 bases and the J gene end by 5 bases; junction bases not matched to a gene: 12. The CDR3 length is 15 residues. Clones were read by immunoSEQ multiplex PCR, and TCRdb kept only the in-frame ones, dropping some. The table includes hundreds of thousands of clones, 70% to 90% detected once. The material sequenced was peripheral blood. This receptor was obtained from a man aged 18 to 30 with active or convalescent COVID-19. The rearrangement uses TRBV11-2 and TRBJ1-2; 7 bases align to TRBD1. The chain's CDR3 is CASSSLRGQNYGYTF. CDR3 nucleotide sequence: TGTGCCAGCAGTTCGTTGAGGGGACAGAATTATGGCTACACCTTC.